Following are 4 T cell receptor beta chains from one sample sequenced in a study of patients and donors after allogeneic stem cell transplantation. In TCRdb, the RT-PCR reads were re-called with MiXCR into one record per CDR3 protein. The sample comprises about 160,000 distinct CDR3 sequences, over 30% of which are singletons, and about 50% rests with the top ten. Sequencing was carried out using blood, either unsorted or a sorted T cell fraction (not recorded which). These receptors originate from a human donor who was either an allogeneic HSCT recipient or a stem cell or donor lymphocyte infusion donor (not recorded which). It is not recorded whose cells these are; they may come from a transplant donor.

Here the CDR3 reads CASSPGAYSGNTIYF. CDR3 nucleotides: TGTGCCAGCAGCCCTGGGGCCTACTCTGGAAACACCATATATTTT. The chain combines TRBV7-9 with TRBJ1-3, with D perhaps TRBD1 (5 bases). Between the trimmed V and J ends, which lost 5 bases and 0 bases, there was a span of 11 bases. The CDR3 extends over 15 amino acids. Germline V CDR1 and CDR2: SEHNR, FQNEAQ (reference sequence).

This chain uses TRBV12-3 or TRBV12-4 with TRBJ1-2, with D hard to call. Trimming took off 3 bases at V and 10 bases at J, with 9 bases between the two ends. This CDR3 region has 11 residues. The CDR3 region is CASSFNGDYTF. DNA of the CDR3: TGTGCCAGCAGTTTTAATGGGGACTACACCTTC.

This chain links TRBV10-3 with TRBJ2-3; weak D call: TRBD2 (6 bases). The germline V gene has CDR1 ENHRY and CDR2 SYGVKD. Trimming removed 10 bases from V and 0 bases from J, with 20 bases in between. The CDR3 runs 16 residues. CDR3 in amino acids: CATLSSRSGSTDTQYF. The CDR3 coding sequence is TGTGCCACCCTAAGTTCTAGAAGCGGGAGCACAGATACGCAGTATTTT.

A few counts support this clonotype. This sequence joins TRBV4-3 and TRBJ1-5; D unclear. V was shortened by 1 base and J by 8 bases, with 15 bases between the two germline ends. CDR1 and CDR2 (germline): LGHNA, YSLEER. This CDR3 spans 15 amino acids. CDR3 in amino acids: CASSQVYGGLEPQHF. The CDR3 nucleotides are TGCGCCAGCAGCCAAGTTTACGGAGGTCTTGAGCCCCAGCATTTT.